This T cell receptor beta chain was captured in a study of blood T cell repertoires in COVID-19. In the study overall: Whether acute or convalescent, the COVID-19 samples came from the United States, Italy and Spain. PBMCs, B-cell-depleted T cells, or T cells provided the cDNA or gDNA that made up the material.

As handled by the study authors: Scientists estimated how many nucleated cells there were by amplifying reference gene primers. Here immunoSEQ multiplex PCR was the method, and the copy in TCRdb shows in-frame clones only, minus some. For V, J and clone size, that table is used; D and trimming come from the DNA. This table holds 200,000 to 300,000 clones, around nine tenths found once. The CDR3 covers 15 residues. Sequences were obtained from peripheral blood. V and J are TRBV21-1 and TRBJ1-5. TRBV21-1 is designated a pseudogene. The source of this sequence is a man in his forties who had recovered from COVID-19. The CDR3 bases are TGTGCCAGCAGCAAACTCGGGGGGAGCAATCAGCCCCAGCATTTT. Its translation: CASSKLGGSNQPQHF.